These 5 T cell receptor beta chains originate from one sample sequenced in a study of PD-1 blockade in classical Hodgkin lymphoma. The sample's time point: cycle 4 day 1 (C4D1), after more than five weeks of nivolumab. With no exception, relapse followed autologous stem cell transplantation in all patients, and brentuximab vedotin exposure varied. Libraries were prepared by immunoSEQ multiplex PCR; TCRdb keeps only in-frame clonotypes and omits some of them. The table has about 24,000 clones, about 81% seen once. The sample was peripheral blood mononuclear cells (PBMCs), taken before the fourth cycle of nivolumab. The receptors were sampled from a human donor with classical Hodgkin lymphoma.

The V call is TRBV7-9, the J call TRBJ1-2, with D possibly matching TRBD1 (5 bases). Trimming cost V 5 bases and J 5 bases, with 18 bases left between them. Per the germline V gene, CDR1 is SEHNR and CDR2 is FQNEAQ (reference sequence). The CDR3 consists of 15 residues. The CDR3: CASSTGIDGRYGYTF. The CDR3 DNA is TGTGCCAGCAGCACAGGCATCGACGGACGGTATGGCTACACCTTC.

V usage is TRBV11-2 and J usage is TRBJ1-3; D is undetermined. The germline V and J ends were trimmed by 2 bases and 0 bases, with 5 bases remaining between them. Germline V lookup: CDR1 SGHAT, CDR2 FQNNGV. The CDR3 runs 14 residues. This CDR3 reads CASSLPVSGNTIYF. The CDR3 nucleotides are TGTGCCAGCAGCTTACCGGTCTCTGGAAACACCATATATTTT. Filled out from reference TRBV11-2 and TRBJ1-3, the complete variable domain reads EAGVAQSPRYKIIEKRQSVAFWCNPISGHATLYWYQQILGQGPKLLIQFQNNGVVDDSQLPKDRFSAERLKGVDSTLKIQPAKLEDSAVYLCASSLPVSGNTIYFGEGSWLTVV.

This clone was recorded once. The rearrangement joins TRBV27 to TRBJ2-4, with a possible D match to TRBD1 (6 bases). The germline V gene has CDR1 MNHEY and CDR2 SMNVEV (reference sequence). The CDR3 contains 15 residues. V was clipped by 5 bases and J by 4 bases, with 15 bases between them. CDR3 region: CASSDVGQLKNIQYF. DNA for the CDR3: TGTGCCAGCAGTGACGTAGGACAGTTAAAAAACATTCAGTACTTC.

CDR3 in DNA: TGTGCCTTCTCGGGGTACACTGAAGCTTTCTTT. Its protein product is CAFSGYTEAFF. This chain connects TRBV30 to TRBJ1-1, with D uncertain. The germline gives CDR1 GTSNPN, CDR2 SVGIG (reference sequence). The CDR3 spans 11 residues. V was cut by 7 bases and J by 3 bases, with 9 bases left in between.

This clone was detected only a few times. The J gene is TRBJ2-3, the V gene TRBV27; 8 bases line up with TRBD1. Germline V gene data show CDR1 as MNHEY and CDR2 as SMNVEV (reference sequence). The CDR3 sequence is 14 residues long. The ends lost 3 bases at V and 6 bases at J; junction bases unmatched: 5. CDR3 coding DNA: TGTGCCAGCAGTTTGTCAGGGGGCGCCGATACGCAGTATTTT. It translates to CASSLSGGADTQYF.